The T cell receptor (beta chain) under discussion was sequenced for a study of T cell responses to AZD1222 COVID-19 vaccine. Study-level points and caveats: In the spike-specific TCR repertoire, nearly half reportedly target unmutated variant regions.

V gave up 5 bases and J gave up 7 bases, with 8 bases separating them. The CDR3 loop spans 11 amino acids. The protocol was immunoSEQ multiplex PCR, while the TCRdb copy is restricted to in-frame clones and leaves out a portion. This table holds fewer than 200,000 clones, approximately 89% found once. With regard to this clone: Its matching antigen is unknown.

The sequencing here drew on peripheral blood, taken 28 days after the second AZD1222 dose. The clonotype originates from an adult who received the AZD1222 COVID-19 vaccine. This chain uses TRBV12-3 or TRBV12-4 with TRBJ1-2; the D gene is possibly TRBD1 (5 bases). The CDR3 DNA follows: TGTGCCAGCAGTCCAGGGTTTGGCTACACCTTC. As protein: CASSPGFGYTF.